One T cell receptor (beta chain) is described in this entry. This record belongs to a study of T cell changes during pregnancy in multiple sclerosis. The CDR3 runs to 15 residues. The germline CDR1 and CDR2 sequences are GTSNPN and SVGIG (reference sequence). The germline V and J ends were trimmed by 0 bases and 5 bases, with 13 bases remaining between them. Assay used: immunoSEQ multiplex PCR; TCRdb lists only in-frame clones, some missing. The sample lists about 110,000 clones; 85% to 95% were seen once. The receptor comes from a female donor with multiple sclerosis, enrolled in a pregnancy study. The chain uses TRBV30 and TRBJ1-4, with D perhaps TRBD1 (5 bases). The sample consisted of peripheral blood, taken after pregnancy. CDR3 bases: TGTGCCTGGAGTGTACTTGGCAGGACAAATGAAAAACTGTTTTTT. Residues: CAWSVLGRTNEKLFF.